This entry is about one T cell receptor beta chain. Its antigen is unknown. No base qualities exist here, and no much larger clone lies one base off it. Including the terminal cysteine and phenylalanine, the CDR3 comprises 17 residues. Only CDR3 DNA remains: 51 bases, in frame from the first base. From the germline V gene, CDR1 is LGHNA and CDR2 is YSLEER. Trimming removed 0 bases from V and 3 bases from J, leaving 17 bases between the germline ends. These data originate in a study of control samples from healthy donors and cancer patients (dated by TCRdb to about 2020). Library creation used the immunoSEQ multiplex PCR assay. TCRdb carries this immuneACCESS record with in-frame sequences only. Its versions omit some clonotypes, under half of them owing to an unresolved V gene in the studies checked, with the rest unexplained. The sample table records about 150,000 clones; around 95% of these occur just once. 8.5% of the sample comes from the top ten.

The sample comprised blood. The TCR comes from a woman in her thirties or forties in good health. The chain was built from TRBV4-3 and TRBJ1-2; the D region possibly corresponds to TRBD1 (6 bases align). The CDR3 protein is CASSQDLLGGWDYGYTF. The DNA sequence is as follows: TGCGCCAGCAGCCAAGATCTGCTTGGGGGCTGGGACTATGGCTACACCTTC.